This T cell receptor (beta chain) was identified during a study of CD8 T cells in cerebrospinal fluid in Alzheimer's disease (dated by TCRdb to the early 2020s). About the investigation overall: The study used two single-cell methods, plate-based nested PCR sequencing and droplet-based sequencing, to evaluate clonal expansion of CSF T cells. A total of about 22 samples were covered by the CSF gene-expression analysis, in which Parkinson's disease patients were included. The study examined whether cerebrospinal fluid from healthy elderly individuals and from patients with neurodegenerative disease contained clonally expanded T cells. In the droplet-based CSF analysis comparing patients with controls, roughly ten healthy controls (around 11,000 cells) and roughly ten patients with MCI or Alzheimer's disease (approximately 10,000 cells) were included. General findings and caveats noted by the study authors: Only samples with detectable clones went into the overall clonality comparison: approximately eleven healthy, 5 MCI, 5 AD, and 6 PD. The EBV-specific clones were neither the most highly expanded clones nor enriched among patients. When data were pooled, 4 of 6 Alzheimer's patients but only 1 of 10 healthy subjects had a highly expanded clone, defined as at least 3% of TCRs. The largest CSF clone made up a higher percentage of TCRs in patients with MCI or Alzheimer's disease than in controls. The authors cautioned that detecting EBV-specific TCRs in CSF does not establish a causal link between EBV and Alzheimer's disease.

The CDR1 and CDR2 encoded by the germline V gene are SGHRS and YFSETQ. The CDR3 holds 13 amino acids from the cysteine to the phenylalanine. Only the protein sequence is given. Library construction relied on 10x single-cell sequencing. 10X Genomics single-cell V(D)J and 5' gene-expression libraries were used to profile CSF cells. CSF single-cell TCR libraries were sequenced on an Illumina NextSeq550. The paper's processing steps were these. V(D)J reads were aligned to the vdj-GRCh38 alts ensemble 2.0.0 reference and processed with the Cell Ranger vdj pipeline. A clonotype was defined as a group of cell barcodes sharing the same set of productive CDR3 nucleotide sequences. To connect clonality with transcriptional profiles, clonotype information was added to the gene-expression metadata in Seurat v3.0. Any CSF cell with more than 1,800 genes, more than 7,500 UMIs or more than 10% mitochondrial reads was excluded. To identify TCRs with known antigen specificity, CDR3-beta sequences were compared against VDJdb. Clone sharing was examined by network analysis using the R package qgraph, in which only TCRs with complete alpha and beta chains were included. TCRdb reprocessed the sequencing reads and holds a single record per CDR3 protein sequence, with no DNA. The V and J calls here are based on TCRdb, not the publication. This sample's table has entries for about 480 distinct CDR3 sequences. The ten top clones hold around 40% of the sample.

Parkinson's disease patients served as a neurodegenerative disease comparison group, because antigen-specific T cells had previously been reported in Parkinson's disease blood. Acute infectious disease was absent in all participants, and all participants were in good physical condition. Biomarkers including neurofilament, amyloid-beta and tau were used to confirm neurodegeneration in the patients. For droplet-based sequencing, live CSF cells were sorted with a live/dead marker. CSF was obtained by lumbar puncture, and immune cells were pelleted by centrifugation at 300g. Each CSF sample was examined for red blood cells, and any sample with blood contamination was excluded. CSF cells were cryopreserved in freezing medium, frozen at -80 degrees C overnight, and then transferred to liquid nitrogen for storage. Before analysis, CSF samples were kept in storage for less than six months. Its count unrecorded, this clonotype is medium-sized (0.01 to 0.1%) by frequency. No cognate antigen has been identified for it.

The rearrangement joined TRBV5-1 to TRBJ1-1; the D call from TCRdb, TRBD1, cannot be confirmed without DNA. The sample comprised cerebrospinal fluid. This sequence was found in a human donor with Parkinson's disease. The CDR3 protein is CASKTGSNTEAFF.